This TCR beta chain is from a study of T and B cells in COVID-19 patients. Study as a whole: Comorbidities linked to unfavorable COVID-19 outcome were present in about 90% of the 20 active-infection patients. The study's findings and limits: Few blood samples existed from mildly ill patients during symptoms or early in severe cases. Active COVID-19 showed highly clonal TRB repertoires; recovery showed diversity and richness above healthy donors. Of approximately 2,400 TCR clusters found only in the recovered cohort, a few dozen had low generation probability.

TRB rearrangements were amplified by multiplex PCR with BIOMED2 TRB-A/B primers. TCRdb reanalysed the multiplex PCR reads using MiXCR and keeps one entry per CDR3 protein. This sample has under 8,500 distinct CDR3 sequences, with less than 35% found just once. By share of the sample, this clonotype is medium-sized (0.01 to 0.1%). Its antigen is undetermined. Blood genomic DNA input for TRB amplification was roughly 230-550 ng. The sequenced sample consisted of blood. The sequence was obtained from a human donor with active COVID-19.

CDR3 protein: CASSQDVAGNTGELFF. In DNA form, the CDR3 reads TGCGCCAGCAGCCAAGACGTGGCGGGAAACACCGGGGAGCTGTTTTTT. The chain recombines TRBV4-3 with TRBJ2-2; TRBD2 is a possible D gene (6 bases). Deletions cut 0 bases from V and 2 bases from J, with 10 bases between. There are 16 residues in the CDR3. Germline CDR1 is LGHNA and CDR2 is YSLEER.